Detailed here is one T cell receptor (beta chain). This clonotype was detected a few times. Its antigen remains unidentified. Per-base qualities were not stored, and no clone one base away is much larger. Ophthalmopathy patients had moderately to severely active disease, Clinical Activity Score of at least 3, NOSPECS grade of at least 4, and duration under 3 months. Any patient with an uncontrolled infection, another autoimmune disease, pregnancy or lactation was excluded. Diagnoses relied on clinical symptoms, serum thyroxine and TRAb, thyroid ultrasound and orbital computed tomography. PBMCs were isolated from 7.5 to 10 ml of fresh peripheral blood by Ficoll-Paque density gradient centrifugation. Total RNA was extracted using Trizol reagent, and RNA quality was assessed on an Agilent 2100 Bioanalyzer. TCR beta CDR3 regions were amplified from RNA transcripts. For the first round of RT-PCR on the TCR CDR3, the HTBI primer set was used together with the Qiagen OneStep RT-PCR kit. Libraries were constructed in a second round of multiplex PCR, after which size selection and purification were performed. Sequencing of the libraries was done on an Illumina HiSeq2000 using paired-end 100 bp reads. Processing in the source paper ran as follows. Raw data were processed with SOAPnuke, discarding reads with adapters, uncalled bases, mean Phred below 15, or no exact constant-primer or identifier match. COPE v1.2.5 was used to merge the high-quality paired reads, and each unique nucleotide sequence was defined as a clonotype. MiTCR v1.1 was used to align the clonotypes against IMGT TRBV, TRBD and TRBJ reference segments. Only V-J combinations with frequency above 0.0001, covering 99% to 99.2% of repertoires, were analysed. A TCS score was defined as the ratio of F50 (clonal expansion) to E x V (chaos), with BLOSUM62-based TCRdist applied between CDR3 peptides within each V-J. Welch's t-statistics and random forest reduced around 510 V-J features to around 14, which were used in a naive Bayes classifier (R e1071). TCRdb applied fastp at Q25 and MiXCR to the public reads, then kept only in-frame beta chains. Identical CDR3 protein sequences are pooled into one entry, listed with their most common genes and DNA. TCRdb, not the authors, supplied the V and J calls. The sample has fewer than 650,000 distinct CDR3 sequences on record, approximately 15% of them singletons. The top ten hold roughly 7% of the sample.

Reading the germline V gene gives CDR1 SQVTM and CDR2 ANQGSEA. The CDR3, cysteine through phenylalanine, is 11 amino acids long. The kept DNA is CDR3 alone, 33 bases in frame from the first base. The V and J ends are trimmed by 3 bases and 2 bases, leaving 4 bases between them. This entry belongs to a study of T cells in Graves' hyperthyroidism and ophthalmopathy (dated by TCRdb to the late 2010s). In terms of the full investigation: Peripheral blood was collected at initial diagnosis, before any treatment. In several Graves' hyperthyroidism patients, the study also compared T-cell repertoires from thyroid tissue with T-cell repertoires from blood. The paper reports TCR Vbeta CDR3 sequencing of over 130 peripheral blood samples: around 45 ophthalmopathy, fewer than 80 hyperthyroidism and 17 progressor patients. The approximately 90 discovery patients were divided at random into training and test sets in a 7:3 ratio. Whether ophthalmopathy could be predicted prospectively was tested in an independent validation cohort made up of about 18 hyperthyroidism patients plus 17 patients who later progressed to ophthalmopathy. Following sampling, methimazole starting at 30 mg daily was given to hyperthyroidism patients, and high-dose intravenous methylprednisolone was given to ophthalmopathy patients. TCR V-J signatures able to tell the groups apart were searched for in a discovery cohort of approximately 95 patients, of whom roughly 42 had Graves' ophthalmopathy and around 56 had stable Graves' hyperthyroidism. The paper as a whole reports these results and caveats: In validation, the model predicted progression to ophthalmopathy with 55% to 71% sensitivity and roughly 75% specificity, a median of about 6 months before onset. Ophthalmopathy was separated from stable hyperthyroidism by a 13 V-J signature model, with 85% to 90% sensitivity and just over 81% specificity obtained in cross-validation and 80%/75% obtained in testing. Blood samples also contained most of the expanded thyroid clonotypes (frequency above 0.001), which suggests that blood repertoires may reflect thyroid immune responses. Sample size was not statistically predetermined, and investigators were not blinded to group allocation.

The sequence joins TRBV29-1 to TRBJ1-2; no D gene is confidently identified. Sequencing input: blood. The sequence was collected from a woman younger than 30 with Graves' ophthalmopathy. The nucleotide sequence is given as TGCAGCGTTGAGGAGAACTATGGCTACACCTTC. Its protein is CSVEENYGYTF.